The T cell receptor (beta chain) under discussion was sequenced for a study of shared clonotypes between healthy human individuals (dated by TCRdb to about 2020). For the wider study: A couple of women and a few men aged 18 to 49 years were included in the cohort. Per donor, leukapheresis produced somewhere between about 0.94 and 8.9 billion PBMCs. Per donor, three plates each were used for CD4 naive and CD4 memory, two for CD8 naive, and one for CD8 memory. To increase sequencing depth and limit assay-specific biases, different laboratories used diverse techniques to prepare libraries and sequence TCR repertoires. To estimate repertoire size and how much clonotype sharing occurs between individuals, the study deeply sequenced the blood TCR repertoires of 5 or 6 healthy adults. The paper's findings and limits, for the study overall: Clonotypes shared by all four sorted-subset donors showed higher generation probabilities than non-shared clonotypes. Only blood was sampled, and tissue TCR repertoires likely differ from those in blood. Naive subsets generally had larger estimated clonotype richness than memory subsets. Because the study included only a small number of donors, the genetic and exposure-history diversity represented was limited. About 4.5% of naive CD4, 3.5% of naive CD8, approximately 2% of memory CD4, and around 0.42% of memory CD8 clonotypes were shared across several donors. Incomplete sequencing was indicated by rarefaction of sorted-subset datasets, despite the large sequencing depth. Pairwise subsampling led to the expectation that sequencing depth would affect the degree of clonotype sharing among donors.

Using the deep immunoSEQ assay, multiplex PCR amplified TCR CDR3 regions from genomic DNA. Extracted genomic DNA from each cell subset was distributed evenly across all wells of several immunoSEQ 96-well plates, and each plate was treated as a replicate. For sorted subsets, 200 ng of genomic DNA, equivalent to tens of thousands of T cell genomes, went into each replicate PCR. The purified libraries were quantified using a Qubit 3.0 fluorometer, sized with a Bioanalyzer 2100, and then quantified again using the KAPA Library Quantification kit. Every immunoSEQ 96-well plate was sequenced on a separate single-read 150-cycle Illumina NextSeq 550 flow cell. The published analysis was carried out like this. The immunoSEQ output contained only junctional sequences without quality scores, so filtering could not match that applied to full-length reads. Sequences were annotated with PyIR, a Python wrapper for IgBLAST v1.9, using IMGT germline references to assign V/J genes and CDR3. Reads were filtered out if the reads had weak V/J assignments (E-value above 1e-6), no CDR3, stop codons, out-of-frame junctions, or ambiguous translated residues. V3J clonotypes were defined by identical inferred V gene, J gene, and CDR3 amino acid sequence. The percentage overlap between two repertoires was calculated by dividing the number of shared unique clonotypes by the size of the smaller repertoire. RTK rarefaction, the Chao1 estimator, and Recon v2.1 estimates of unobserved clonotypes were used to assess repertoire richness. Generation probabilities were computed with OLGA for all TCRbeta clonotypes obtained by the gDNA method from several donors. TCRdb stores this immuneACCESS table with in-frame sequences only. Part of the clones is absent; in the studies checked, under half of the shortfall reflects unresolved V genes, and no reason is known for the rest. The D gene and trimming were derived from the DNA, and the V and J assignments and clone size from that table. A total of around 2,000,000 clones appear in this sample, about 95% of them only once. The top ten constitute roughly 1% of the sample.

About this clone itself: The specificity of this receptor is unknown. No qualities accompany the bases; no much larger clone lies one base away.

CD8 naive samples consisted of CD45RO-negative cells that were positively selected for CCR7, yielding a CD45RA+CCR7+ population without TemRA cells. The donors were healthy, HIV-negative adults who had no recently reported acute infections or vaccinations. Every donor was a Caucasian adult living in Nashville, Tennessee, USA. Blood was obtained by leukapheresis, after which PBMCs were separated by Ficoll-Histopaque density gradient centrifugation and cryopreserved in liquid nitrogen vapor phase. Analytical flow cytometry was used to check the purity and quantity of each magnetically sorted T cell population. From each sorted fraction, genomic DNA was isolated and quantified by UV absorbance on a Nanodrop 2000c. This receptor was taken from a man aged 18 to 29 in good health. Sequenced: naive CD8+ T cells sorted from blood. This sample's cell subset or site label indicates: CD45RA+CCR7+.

Read as DNA, the sequence is TGCAGCGTTGGTCTTTTAATGGGGGCCCCCTCAACATACAATGAGCAGTTCTTC. Its protein product is CSVGLLMGAPSTYNEQFF. The V and J segments used are TRBV29-1 and TRBJ2-1; the D segment could be TRBD1, given 6 matching bases. Measured from the cysteine to the phenylalanine, the CDR3 is 18 residues long. Just the 54-base CDR3 DNA is kept, in frame starting at base 1. Sequences SQVTM (CDR1) and ANQGSEA (CDR2) are obtained from the germline V gene. Between the V and J ends, shortened by 4 bases and 4 bases respectively, the junction contains 26 bases.